These T cell receptor beta chains were read from a single sample in a study of T-cell memory formation after mild COVID-19. TCRdb re-called the 5' RACE reads through MiXCR, storing one row per CDR3 protein. The sample has tens of thousands of distinct CDR3 sequences; more than 20% are singletons. Sequences were obtained from PBMCs or a T cell subset sorted from them (not recorded which). These receptors were obtained from a man aged 18 to 30 who had mild COVID-19 (a few samples of this study predate the infection). Cell type and time point are not known. Each CDR3 is given with its conserved first and last residue. D genes are given only for firm matches. Expanded clones get a size class; other rows say once, few or many, or leave the size out.

cdr3_length j_call clone_size d_call v_call cdr3_aa cdr3_nt
14 TRBJ2-2 few TRBD1 TRBV5-5 CASSSRQGPGELFF TGTGCCAGCAGCTCCCGACAGGGCCCCGGGGAGCTGTTTTTT
14 TRBJ1-5 - - TRBV6-2/TRBV6-3 CASSYSSAGQPQHF TGTGCCAGCAGTTACTCATCAGCTGGCCAGCCCCAGCATTTT
14 TRBJ1-5 few TRBD1 TRBV28 CASRDRVSNQPQHF TGTGCCAGCCGGGACAGAGTTAGCAATCAGCCCCAGCATTTT
12 TRBJ2-1 few TRBD1 TRBV29-1 CSVEDRNNEQFF TGCAGCGTGGAGGACAGGAACAATGAGCAGTTCTTC
12 TRBJ2-7 - - TRBV6-2/TRBV6-3 CASRHWGYEQYF TGTGCCAGCCGCCATTGGGGCTACGAGCAGTACTTC
14 TRBJ2-2 - TRBD1 TRBV6-5 CASSWGQGNGELFF TGTGCCAGCAGTTGGGGACAGGGGAACGGGGAGCTGTTTTTT
14 TRBJ2-1 - TRBD2 TRBV7-9 CASIVGGAANEQFF TGTGCCAGCATCGTCGGGGGGGCAGCCAATGAGCAGTTCTTC
16 TRBJ2-1 - - TRBV15 CATSRIRSSSYNEQFF TGTGCCACCAGCAGGATACGTTCGAGCTCCTACAATGAGCAGTTCTTC
15 TRBJ1-5 - - TRBV4-1 CASSQDPQGIQPQHF TGCGCCAGCAGCCAAGATCCCCAGGGCATTCAGCCCCAGCATTTT
14 TRBJ2-6 many - TRBV4-3 CASSQGDGANVLTF TGCGCCAGCAGCCAAGGGGATGGGGCCAACGTCCTGACTTTC
14 TRBJ2-3 few - TRBV4-1 CASSQEPSTDTQYF TGCGCCAGCAGCCAAGAGCCAAGCACAGATACGCAGTATTTT
18 TRBJ2-3 many TRBD1 TRBV29-1 CSVETWDRGLLAQDTQYF TGCAGCGTTGAGACTTGGGACAGGGGACTCCTAGCACAAGATACGCAGTATTTT
16 TRBJ2-2 - TRBD1 TRBV7-9 CASSSQTGIDRGQLFF TGTGCCAGCAGCTCTCAGACCGGGATCGACAGGGGTCAGCTGTTTTTT
11 TRBJ2-7 - - TRBV12-3/TRBV12-4 CASSLGFEQYF TGTGCCAGCAGTTTGGGTTTTGAGCAGTACTTC
12 TRBJ1-1 - - TRBV29-1 CSVERGSSEAFF TGCAGCGTTGAAAGGGGTTCCTCTGAAGCTTTCTTT
15 TRBJ2-1 once TRBD2 TRBV27 CASSSGTSGIHEQFF TGTGCCAGCAGTTCCGGGACTAGCGGGATCCATGAGCAGTTCTTC
15 TRBJ1-2 - - TRBV29-1 CSVKFTSAPYYGYTF TGCAGCGTTAAATTCACGTCGGCTCCCTACTATGGCTACACCTTC
16 TRBJ2-1 - TRBD2 TRBV11-2 CASSLTLAGVNNEQFF TGTGCCAGCAGCTTAACCCTTGCGGGGGTCAACAATGAGCAGTTCTTC
13 TRBJ2-1 few TRBD1 TRBV12-5 CASGSGQGAFKFF TGTGCTAGTGGCTCGGGACAGGGGGCGTTTAAGTTCTTC
15 TRBJ2-3 - TRBD2 TRBV7-2 CASSLRLAAQGTQYF TGTGCCAGCAGCCTCCGACTAGCGGCACAGGGTACGCAGTATTTT
13 TRBJ2-2 many - TRBV12-3/TRBV12-4 CASSQGVAGELFF TGTGCCAGCAGCCAAGGCGTTGCCGGGGAGCTGTTTTTT
13 TRBJ2-2 - TRBD1 TRBV19 CASRSDRAGELFF TGTGCCAGCCGGAGCGACAGGGCCGGGGAGCTGTTTTTT
15 TRBJ2-5 many TRBD2 TRBV7-9 CASSLQRGWQETQYF TGTGCCAGCAGCTTACAGCGGGGTTGGCAAGAGACCCAGTACTTC
14 TRBJ1-1 - - TRBV6-5 CASSYGQGQTEAFF TGTGCCAGCAGTTACGGCCAGGGGCAGACTGAAGCTTTCTTT
13 TRBJ2-3 few - TRBV7-2 CASSIPQGDTQYF TGTGCCAGCAGCATCCCACAGGGAGATACGCAGTATTTT
15 TRBJ2-6 - - TRBV7-8 CASSLWGAGANVLTF TGTGCCAGCAGCTTATGGGGGGCAGGGGCCAACGTCCTGACTTTC
15 TRBJ2-5 - TRBD2 TRBV29-1 CSVVLSGEAQETQYF TGCAGCGTTGTGCTTAGCGGGGAAGCACAAGAGACCCAGTACTTC